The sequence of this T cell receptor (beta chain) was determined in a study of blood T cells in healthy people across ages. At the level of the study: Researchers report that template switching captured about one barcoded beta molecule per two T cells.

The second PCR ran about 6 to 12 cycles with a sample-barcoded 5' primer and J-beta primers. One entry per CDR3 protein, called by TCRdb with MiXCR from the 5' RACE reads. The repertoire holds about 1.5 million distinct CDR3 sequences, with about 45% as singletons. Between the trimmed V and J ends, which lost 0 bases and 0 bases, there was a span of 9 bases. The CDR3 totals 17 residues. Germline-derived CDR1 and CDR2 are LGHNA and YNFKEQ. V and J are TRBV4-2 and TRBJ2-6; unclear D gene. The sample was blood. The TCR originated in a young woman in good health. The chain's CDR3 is CASSQEGISSGANVLTF. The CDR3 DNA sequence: TGTGCCAGCAGCCAAGAGGGAATTAGCTCTGGGGCCAACGTCCTGACTTTC.